This T cell receptor beta chain was documented in a study of blood T cells in healthy people across ages. In this sample, this clonotype turned up a few times. With a J-beta primer mix and a sample-barcoded 5' primer, a second PCR ran about 7 to 12 cycles. From each sample, at least 2.5 million paired-end reads containing CDR3 were obtained. In TCRdb, the 5' RACE reads were re-called with MiXCR into one record per CDR3 protein. Among about 1.8 million distinct CDR3 sequences, about 50% were seen once, and the ten largest hold roughly 2%. After removal of 5 bases from V and 1 base from J, the junction contained 4 bases not matched to a gene. Germline V gene data show CDR1 as SEHNR and CDR2 as FQNEAQ (reference sequence). This CDR3 comprises 14 residues.

The chain links TRBV7-9 to TRBJ2-7; 8 bases agree with TRBD1. The sequencing input was blood. The sequence came from a woman between 35 and 50 years old in good health. The CDR3: CASSPTGASYEQYF. In DNA form, the CDR3 reads TGTGCCAGCAGCCCGACAGGGGCATCCTACGAGCAGTACTTC.